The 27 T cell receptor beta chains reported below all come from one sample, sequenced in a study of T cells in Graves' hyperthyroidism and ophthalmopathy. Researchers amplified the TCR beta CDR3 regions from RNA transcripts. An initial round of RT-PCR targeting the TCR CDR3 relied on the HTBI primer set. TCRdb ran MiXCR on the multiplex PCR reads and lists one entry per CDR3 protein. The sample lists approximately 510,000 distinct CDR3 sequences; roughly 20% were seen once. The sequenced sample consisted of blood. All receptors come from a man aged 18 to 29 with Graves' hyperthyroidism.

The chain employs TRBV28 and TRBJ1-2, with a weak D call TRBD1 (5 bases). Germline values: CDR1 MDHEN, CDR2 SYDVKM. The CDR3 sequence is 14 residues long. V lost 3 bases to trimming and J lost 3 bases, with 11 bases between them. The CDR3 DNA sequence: TGTGCCAGCAGTTTCCCGAGGGGTGACTATGGCTACACCTTC. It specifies CASSFPRGDYGYTF.

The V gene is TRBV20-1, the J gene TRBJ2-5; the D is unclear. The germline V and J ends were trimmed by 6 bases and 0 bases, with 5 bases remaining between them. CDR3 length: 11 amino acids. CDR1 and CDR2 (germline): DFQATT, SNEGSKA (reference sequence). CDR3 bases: TGCAGTGCGGGCAACCAAGAGACCCAGTACTTC. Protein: CSAGNQETQYF.

The CDR3 loop reads CASSEQAGEAETQYF. The DNA of the CDR3 is TGTGCCAGCAGTGAACAAGCGGGAGAGGCGGAGACCCAGTACTTC. The rearrangement links TRBV6-1 to TRBJ2-5; 8 nucleotides match TRBD2. There are 15 residues in the CDR3. Per the germline V gene, CDR1 is MNHNS and CDR2 is SASEGT. V shed 2 bases, J shed 5 bases, and the junction held 7 bases outside the gene matches.

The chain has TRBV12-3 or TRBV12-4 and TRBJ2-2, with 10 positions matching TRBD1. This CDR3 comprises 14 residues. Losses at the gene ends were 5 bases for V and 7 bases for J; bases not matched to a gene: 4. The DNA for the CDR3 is TGTGCCAGCAGTGCGGGACAGGGGATCGGGGAGCTGTTTTTT. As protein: CASSAGQGIGELFF.

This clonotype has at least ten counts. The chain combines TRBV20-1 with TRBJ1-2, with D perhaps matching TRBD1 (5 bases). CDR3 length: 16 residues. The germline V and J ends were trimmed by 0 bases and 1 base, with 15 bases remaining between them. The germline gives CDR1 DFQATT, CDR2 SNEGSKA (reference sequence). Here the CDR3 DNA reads TGCAGTGCTAGAGATCGGCGGGCAGGGAGTAACTATGGCTACACCTTC. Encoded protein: CSARDRRAGSNYGYTF.

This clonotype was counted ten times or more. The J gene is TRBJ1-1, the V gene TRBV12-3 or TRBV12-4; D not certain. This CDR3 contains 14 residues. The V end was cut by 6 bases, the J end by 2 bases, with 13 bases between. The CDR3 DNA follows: TGTGCCAGCAGCCCGACACCTCCTAACACTGAAGCTTTCTTT. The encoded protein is CASSPTPPNTEAFF.

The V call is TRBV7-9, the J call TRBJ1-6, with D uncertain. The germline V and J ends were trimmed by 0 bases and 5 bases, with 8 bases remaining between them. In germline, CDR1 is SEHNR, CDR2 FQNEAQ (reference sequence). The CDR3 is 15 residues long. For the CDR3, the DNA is TGTGCCAGCAGCTTAGCACTTAGCGATAATTCACCCCTCCACTTT. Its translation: CASSLALSDNSPLHF.

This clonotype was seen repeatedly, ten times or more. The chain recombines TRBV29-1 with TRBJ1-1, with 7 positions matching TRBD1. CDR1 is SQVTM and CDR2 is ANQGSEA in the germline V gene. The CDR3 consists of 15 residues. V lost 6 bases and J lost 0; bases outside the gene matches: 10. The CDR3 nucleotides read TGCAGCGTCCCCGCGGAGGGGGCGATGAACACTGAAGCTTTCTTT. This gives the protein CSVPAEGAMNTEAFF.

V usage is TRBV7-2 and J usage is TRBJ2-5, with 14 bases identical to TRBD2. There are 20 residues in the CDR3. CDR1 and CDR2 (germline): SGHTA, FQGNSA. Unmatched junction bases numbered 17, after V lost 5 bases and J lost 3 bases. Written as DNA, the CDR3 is TGTGCCAGCAGCGTTACCGGGACTAGCGGGAGAGGGGGTGCAAAAGAGACCCAGTACTTC. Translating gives CASSVTGTSGRGGAKETQYF.

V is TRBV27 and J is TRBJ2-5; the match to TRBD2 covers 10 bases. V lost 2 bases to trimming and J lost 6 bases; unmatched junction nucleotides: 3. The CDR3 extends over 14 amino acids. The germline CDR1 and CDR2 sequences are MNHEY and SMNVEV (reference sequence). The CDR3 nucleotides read TGTGCCAGCAGTTTAAGCGGGAGGGCGCAGACCCAGTACTTC. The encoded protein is CASSLSGRAQTQYF.

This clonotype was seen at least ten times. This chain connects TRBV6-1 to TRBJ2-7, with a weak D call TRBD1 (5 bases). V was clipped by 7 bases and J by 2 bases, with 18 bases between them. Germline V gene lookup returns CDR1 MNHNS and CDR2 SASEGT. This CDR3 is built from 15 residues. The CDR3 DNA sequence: TGTGCCAGCATCGCAGGCCAGGGTGCTACCTACGAGCAGTACTTC. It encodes CASIAGQGATYEQYF.

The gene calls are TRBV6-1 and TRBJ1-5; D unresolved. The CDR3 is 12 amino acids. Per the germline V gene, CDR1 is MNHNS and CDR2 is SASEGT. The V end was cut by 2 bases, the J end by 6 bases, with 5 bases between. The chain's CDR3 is CASSELGQPQHF. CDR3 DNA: TGTGCCAGCAGTGAACTTGGTCAGCCCCAGCATTTT.

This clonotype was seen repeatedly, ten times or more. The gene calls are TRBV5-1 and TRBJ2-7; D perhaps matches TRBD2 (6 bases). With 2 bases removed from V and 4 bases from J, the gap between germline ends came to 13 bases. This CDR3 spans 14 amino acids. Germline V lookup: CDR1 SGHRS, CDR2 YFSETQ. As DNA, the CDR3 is TGCGCCAGCAGCTTTCTGGGGGGAGCATACGAGCAGTACTTC. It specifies CASSFLGGAYEQYF.

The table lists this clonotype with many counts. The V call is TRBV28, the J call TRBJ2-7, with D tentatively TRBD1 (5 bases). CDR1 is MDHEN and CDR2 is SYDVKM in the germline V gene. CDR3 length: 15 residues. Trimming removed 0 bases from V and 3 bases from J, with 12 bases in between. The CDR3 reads CASSLWDIRGYEQYF. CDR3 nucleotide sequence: TGTGCCAGCAGTTTATGGGACATTCGAGGCTACGAGCAGTACTTC.

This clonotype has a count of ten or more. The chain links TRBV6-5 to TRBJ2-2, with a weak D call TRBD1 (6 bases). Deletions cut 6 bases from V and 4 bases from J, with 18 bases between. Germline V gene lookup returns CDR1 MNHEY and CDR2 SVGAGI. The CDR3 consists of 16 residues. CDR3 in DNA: TGTGCCAGCAGATTACGTGTGGGGGCAGGCACCGGGGAGCTGTTTTTT. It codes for CASRLRVGAGTGELFF.

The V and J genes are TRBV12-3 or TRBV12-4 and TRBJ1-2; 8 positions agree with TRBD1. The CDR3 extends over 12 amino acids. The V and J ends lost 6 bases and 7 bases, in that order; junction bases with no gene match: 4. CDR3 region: CASSKTGVGYTF. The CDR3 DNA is TGTGCCAGCAGCAAGACAGGGGTTGGCTACACCTTC.

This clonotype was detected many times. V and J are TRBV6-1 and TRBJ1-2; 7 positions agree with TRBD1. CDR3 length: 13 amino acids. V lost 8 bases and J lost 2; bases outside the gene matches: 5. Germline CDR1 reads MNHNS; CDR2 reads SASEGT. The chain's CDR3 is CASARGDNYGYTF. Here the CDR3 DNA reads TGTGCCAGCGCCAGGGGGGACAACTATGGCTACACCTTC.

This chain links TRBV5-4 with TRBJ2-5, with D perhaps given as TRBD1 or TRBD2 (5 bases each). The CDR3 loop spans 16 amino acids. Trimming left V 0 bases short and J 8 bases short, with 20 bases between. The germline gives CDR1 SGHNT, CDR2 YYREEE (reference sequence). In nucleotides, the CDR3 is TGTGCCAGCAGCTTGGGATCGACAGCGATGGGGGAAACCCAGTACTTC. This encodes CASSLGSTAMGETQYF.

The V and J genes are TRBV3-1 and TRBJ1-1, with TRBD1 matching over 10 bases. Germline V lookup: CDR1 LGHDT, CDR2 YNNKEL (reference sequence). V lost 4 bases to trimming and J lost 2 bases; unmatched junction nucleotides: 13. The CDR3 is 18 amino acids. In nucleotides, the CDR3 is TGTGCCAGCAGCCGACCGGGACAGGGGACTATCTTTAACACTGAAGCTTTCTTT. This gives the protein CASSRPGQGTIFNTEAFF.

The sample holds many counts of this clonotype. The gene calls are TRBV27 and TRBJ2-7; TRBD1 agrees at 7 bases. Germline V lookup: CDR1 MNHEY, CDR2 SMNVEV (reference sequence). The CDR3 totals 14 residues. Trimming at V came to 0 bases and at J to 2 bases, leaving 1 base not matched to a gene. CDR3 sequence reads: CASSLSTGAYEQYF. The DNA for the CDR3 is TGTGCCAGCAGTTTATCAACAGGGGCCTACGAGCAGTACTTC.

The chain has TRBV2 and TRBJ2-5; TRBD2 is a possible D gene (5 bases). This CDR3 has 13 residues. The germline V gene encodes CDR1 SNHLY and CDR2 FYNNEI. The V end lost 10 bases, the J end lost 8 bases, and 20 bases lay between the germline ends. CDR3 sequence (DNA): TGTGCCACCACCGGGATCCAGGAGCATACCCAGTACTTC. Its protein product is CATTGIQEHTQYF.

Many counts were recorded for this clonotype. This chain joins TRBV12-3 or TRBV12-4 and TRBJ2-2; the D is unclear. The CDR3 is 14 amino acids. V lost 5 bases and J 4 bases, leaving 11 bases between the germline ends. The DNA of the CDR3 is TGTGCCAGCAGTGTGGCCGTCGGCACCGGGGAGCTGTTTTTT. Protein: CASSVAVGTGELFF.

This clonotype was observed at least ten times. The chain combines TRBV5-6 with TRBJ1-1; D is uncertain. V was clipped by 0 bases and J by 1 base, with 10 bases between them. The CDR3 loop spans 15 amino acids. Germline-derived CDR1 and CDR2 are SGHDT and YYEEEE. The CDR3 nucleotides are TGTGCCAGCAGCTTGGATGTGGACCCGAACACTGAAGCTTTCTTT. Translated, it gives CASSLDVDPNTEAFF.

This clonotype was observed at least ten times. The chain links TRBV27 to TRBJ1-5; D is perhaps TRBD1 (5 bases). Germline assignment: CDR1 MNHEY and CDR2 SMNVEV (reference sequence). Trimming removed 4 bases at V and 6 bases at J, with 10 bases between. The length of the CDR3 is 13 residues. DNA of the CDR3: TGTGCCAGCAGTTCGGCAGGGTTTCAGCCCCAGCATTTT. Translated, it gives CASSSAGFQPQHF.

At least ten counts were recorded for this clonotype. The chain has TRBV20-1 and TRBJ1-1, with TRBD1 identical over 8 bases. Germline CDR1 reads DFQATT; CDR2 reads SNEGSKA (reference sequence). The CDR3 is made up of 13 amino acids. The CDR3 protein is CMGWAGGITEAFF. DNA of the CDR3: TGCATGGGATGGGCAGGGGGCATCACTGAAGCTTTCTTT.

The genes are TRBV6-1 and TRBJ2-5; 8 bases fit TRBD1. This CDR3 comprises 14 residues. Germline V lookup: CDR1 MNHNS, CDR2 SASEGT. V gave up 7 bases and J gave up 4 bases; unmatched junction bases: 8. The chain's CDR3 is CASKTYDRGETQYF. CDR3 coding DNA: TGTGCCAGCAAAACCTACGACAGGGGAGAGACCCAGTACTTC.

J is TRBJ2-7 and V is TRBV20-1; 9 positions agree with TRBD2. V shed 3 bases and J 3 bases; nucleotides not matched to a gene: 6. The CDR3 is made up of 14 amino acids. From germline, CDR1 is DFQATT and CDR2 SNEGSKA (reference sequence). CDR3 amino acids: CSASSGTSIYEQYF. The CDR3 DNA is TGCAGTGCTAGTTCCGGGACTAGCATCTACGAGCAGTACTTC.